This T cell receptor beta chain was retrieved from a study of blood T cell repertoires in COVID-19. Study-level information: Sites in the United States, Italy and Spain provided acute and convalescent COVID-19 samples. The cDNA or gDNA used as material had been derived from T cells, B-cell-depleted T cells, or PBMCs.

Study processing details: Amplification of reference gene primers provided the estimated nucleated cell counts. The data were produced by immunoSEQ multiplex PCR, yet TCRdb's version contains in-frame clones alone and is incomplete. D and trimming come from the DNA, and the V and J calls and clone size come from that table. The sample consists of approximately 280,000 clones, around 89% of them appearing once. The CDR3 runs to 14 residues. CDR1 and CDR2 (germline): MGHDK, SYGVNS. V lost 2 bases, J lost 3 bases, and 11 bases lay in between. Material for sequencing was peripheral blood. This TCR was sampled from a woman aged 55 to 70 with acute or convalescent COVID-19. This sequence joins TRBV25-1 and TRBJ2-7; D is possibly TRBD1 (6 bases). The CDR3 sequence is CASSEAGALYEQYF. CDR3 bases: TGTGCCAGCAGTGAAGCAGGGGCGCTCTACGAGCAGTACTTC.